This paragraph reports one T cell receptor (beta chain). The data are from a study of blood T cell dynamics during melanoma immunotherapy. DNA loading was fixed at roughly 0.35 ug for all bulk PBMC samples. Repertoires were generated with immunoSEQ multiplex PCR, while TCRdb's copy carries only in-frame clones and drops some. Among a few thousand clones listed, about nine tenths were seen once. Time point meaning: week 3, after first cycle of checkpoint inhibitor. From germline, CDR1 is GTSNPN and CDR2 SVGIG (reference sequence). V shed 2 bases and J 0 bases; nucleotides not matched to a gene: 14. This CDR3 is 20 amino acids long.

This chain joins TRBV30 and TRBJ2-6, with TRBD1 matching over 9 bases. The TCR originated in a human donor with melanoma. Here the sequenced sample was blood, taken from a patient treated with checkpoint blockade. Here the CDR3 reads CAWSKSTGGTFSSGANVLTF. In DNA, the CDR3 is TGTGCCTGGAGTAAATCGACAGGGGGTACCTTCTCCTCTGGGGCCAACGTCCTGACTTTC.